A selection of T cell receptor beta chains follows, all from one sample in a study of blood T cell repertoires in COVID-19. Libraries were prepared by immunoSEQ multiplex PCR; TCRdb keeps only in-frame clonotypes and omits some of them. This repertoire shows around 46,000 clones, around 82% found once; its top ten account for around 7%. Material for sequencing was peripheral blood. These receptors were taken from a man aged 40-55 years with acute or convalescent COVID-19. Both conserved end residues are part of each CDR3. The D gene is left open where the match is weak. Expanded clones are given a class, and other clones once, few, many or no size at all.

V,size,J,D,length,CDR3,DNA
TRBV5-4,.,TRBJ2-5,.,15,CASSPRGGGGETQYF,TGTGCCAGCAGCCCTAGGGGGGGAGGTGGGGAGACCCAGTACTTC
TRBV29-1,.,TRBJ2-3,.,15,CSVEDPRRGADTQYF,TGCAGCGTTGAAGATCCGCGCCGAGGTGCTGATACGCAGTATTTT
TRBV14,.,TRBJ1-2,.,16,CASSQGPGDGNYGYTF,TGTGCCAGCAGCCAAGGTCCAGGGGACGGTAACTATGGCTACACCTTC
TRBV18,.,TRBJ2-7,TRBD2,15,CASSGGGGPTYEQYF,TGTGCCAGCTCCGGGGGCGGGGGGCCCACCTACGAGCAGTACTTC
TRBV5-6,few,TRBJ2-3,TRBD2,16,CASSFGLAGVTDTQYF,TGTGCCAGCAGCTTCGGACTAGCGGGGGTCACAGATACGCAGTATTTT
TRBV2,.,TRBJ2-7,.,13,CASTVGVASEQYF,TGTGCCAGCACGGTGGGCGTGGCCAGCGAGCAGTACTTC
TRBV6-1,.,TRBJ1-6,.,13,CASSDRENSPLHF,TGTGCCAGCAGTGACAGGGAAAATTCACCCCTCCACTTT
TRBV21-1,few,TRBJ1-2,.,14,CASSKSRPNYGYTF,TGTGCCAGCAGCAAGTCCAGGCCTAACTATGGCTACACCTTC
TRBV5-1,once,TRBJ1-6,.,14,CASSFVPPREPLHF,TGCGCCAGCAGCTTCGTACCCCCCAGGGAACCCCTCCACTTT
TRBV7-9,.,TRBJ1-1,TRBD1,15,CASSPPRTGNTEAFF,TGTGCCAGCAGCCCCCCGCGGACAGGGAACACTGAAGCTTTCTTT
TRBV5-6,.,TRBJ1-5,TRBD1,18,CASSLTGQGRNSNQPQHF,TGTGCCAGCAGCTTAACGGGACAGGGGCGAAATAGCAATCAGCCCCAGCATTTT
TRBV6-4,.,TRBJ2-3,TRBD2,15,CASSRTSGSGDTQYF,TGTGCCAGCAGTCGCACTAGCGGTTCCGGAGATACGCAGTATTTT